These 9 T cell receptor beta chains originate from one sample sequenced in a study of blood T cell repertoires in COVID-19. TCRdb's table, derived via immunoSEQ multiplex PCR, lists solely in-frame clones and lacks some. This sample has 95,000 to 100,000 clones, with roughly 85% found just once. The sequenced sample consisted of peripheral blood. These TCRs come from a woman in her 70s with active or convalescent COVID-19.

This clone came up once. Compared with germline, one end of the junction differs, possibly owing to a read error. The rearrangement uses TRBV19 and TRBJ2-3; possibly TRBD1 for D (5 bases). Germline CDR1 LNHDA, CDR2 SQIVND (reference sequence). CDR3 length equals 14 residues. The CDR3 loop is CASSLEQETDTQYF. In DNA form, the CDR3 reads TGTGCCAGTAGTTTAGAACAGGAAACAGATACGCAGTATTTT.

Written as DNA, the CDR3 is TGTGCCAGCAGCTTGGCGGGTAGGTACACTGAAGCTTTCTTT. The encoded protein is CASSLAGRYTEAFF. This rearrangement joins TRBV5-6 to TRBJ1-1; D is ambiguous. The CDR3 runs 14 residues. Germline V gives CDR1 SGHDT, CDR2 YYEEEE. V gave up 0 bases and J gave up 3 bases, with 9 bases separating them. The full variable domain, its missing parts supplied by reference TRBV5-6 and TRBJ1-1, is DAGVTQSPTHLIKTRGQQVTLRCSPKSGHDTVSWYQQALGQGPQFIFQYYEEEERQRGNFPDRFSGHQFPNYSSELNVNALLLGDSALYLCASSLAGRYTEAFFGQGTRLTVV.

The chain joins TRBV5-1 to TRBJ1-1, with 7 bases lining up with TRBD1. J was trimmed by 3 bases and V by 5 bases; bases with no gene match: 7. CDR1 and CDR2 from the germline V gene are SGHRS and YFSETQ. CDR3 size: 14 residues. Here the CDR3 DNA reads TGCGCCAGCAGTCGGGCAGACAGGGACACTGAAGCTTTCTTT. It is translated as CASSRADRDTEAFF. The full variable domain, rest sourced from reference TRBV5-1 and TRBJ1-1, is KAGVTQTPRYLIKTRGQQVTLSCSPISGHRSVSWYQQTPGQGLQFLFEYFSETQRNKGNFPGRFSGRQFSNSRSEMNVSTLELGDSALYLCASSRADRDTEAFFGQGTRLTVV.

The chain has TRBV6-5 and TRBJ2-5; 10 bases agree with TRBD2. Germline assignment: CDR1 MNHEY and CDR2 SVGAGI. The trim removed 5 bases at V and 2 bases at J, leaving 2 bases unmatched. The CDR3 extends over 14 amino acids. CDR3 bases: TGTGCCAGCAGTACTAGCGGGAAGCAAGAGACCCAGTACTTC. Amino acid sequence: CASSTSGKQETQYF.

This clone was recorded once. This chain uses TRBV4-1 with TRBJ2-7; 8 bases map to TRBD2. This CDR3 is 16 amino acids long. Germline trimming cut 3 bases from V and 0 bases from J; bases unmatched to any gene: 7. CDR1 MGHRA and CDR2 YSYEKL come from the germline V gene. In DNA, the CDR3 is TGCGCCAGCAGCCACTTCACTAGCGGTAGCTCCTACGAGCAGTACTTC. It translates to CASSHFTSGSSYEQYF.

The rearrangement uses TRBV5-1 and TRBJ2-1, with 11 bases identical to TRBD2. This CDR3 contains 15 residues. The V and J ends lost 4 bases and 5 bases, in that order; junction bases with no gene match: 5. The germline V gene has CDR1 SGHRS and CDR2 YFSETQ. The CDR3 DNA reads TGCGCCAGCAGCATTAGCGGGAGGGATGACAATGAGCAGTTCTTC. Protein product: CASSISGRDDNEQFF.

The chain has TRBV28 and TRBJ1-1; D remains unclear. The germline CDR1 and CDR2 sequences are MDHEN and SYDVKM. The V and J ends lost 2 bases and 2 bases respectively, with 9 bases between them. The CDR3 is made up of 14 amino acids. The CDR3 region is CASSLTGINTEAFF. CDR3 coding DNA: TGTGCCAGCAGTTTAACGGGTATAAACACTGAAGCTTTCTTT.

The chain recombines TRBV28 with TRBJ2-3; D is possibly TRBD2 (5 bases). Germline lookup yields CDR1 MDHEN and CDR2 SYDVKM. CDR3 size: 14 residues. Deletions cut 6 bases from V and 0 bases from J, with 10 bases between. CDR3 sequence (DNA): TGTGCCAGCAGACCTGGCGGGAGCACAGATACGCAGTATTTT. Translating gives CASRPGGSTDTQYF.

The rearrangement uses TRBV19 and TRBJ1-1; TRBD1 is a possible D gene (6 bases). The CDR3 covers 13 residues. V lost 5 bases and J 5 bases, leaving 12 bases between the germline ends. The V gene's germline CDR1 is LNHDA and CDR2 SQIVND (reference sequence). The CDR3 region is CASSEQGGTEAFF. The DNA of the CDR3 is TGTGCCAGTAGTGAACAGGGTGGTACTGAAGCTTTCTTT.